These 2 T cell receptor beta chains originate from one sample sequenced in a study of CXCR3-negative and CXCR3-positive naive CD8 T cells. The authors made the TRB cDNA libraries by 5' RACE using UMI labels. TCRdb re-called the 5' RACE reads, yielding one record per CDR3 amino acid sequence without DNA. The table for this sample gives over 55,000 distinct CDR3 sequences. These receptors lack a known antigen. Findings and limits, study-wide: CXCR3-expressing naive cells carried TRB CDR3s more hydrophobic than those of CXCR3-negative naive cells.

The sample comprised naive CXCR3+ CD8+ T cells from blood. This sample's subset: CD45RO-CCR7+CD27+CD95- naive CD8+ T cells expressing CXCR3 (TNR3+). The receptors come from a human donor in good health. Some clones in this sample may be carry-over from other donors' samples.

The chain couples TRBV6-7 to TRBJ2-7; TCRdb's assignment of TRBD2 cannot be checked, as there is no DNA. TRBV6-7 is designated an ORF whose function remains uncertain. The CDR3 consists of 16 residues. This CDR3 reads CASSYSQRGAGYEQYF.

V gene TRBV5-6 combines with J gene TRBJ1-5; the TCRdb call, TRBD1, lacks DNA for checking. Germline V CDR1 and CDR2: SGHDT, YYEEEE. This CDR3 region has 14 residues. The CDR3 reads CASSFGTAYQPQHF.